The clone carrying this TCR beta chain is medium-sized (0.01 to 0.1%) in the sample. The data belong to a study of spatial heterogeneity in lung cancer. Across the study: Every unique TCR and UMI combination, on average, appeared more than ten times in raw reads.

Time point here: blood at routine non-recurrence follow-up after resection. Frozen PBMC, nontumor lung or tumor provided whole RNA, which was sequenced unsorted. From the 5' RACE reads, TCRdb called clonotypes with MiXCR, one entry per CDR3 protein. Seen here are some 54,000 distinct CDR3 sequences, roughly 7.4% observed once, and the top ten hold roughly 35%. CDR1 is SGHVS and CDR2 is FNYEAQ in the germline V gene. V lost 5 bases, J lost 8 bases, and 13 bases lay in between. This CDR3 is built from 13 residues. The specimen was PBMCs, collected at follow-up. V is TRBV7-6 and J is TRBJ2-1; D gene unclear. This TCR derives from a female donor with early-stage non-small cell lung cancer. CDR3 sequence reads: CASSLDFQDEQFF. In DNA, the CDR3 is TGTGCCAGCAGCCTAGACTTTCAGGATGAGCAGTTCTTC.